The entry below describes one TCR beta chain. Its antigen is as yet unknown. The sample comes from a study of T cell repertoires in cytomegalovirus infection. About the research overall: Used in the study were CMV epitopes, some recently identified and HLA-C-restricted, others well-studied and HLA-B-restricted. Based on public TCR beta signatures, there were indications of CMV infection and of a matching HLA type. Study conclusions and caveats: It was HLA-C-restricted CMV-specific TCR beta clonotypes that dominated the response ex vivo. The cumulative frequency of public TCR beta families identified carriers of CMV plus the relevant HLA.

MiXCR, run by TCRdb on the reads, gives a single entry per CDR3 protein. The sample contains 600,000 to 700,000 distinct CDR3 sequences, roughly 36% of which appear only once. Looked up from germline, CDR1 is LNHNV and CDR2 is YYDKDF (reference sequence). This CDR3 comprises 16 residues. V lost 0 bases and J 0 bases, leaving 9 bases between the germline ends. Specimen: cultured PBMCs, collected from culture after CMV antigen stimulation. The rearrangement uses TRBV15 and TRBJ1-3; no firm D call. The source of this sequence is a human donor in good health (CMV status not recorded). Some clones in this sample may be carry-over from other donors' samples. The CDR3 DNA is TGTGCCACCAGCAGAGATCGGGTGAGCTCTGGAAACACCATATATTTT. It codes for CATSRDRVSSGNTIYF.